This paragraph covers one T cell receptor (beta chain) sequence. These data belong to a study of blood T cell repertoires in COVID-19. As originally analysed: Amplification with reference gene primers provided the estimates of nucleated cell counts. Data came from immunoSEQ multiplex PCR; TCRdb stores just in-frame clones and leaves some out. V, J and clone size were drawn from that table, and D and trimming were deduced from the DNA. In the table there are 300,000 or so clones, more than 85% of which are singletons. The sample was PBMCs or T cells enriched from blood (not recorded which). The receptor's source is a woman aged 30 to 39 who had recovered from COVID-19.

In nucleotides, the CDR3 is TGTGCCACGGGGAGGACCTCCTATGGCTACACCTTC. Translating it yields CATGRTSYGYTF. The chain uses TRBV12-3 or TRBV12-4 and TRBJ1-2, with D unresolved. Trimming removed 10 bases from V and 4 bases from J, with 13 bases in between. CDR3 length equals 12 residues.